These 29 T cell receptor beta chains share one sample of origin, sequenced in a study of shared clonotypes between healthy human individuals. Assay: immunoSEQ multiplex PCR; the TCRdb copy retains only in-frame clones and omits some. The table shows about 470,000 clones, with about 76% occurring only once. Sequenced: PBMCs. Every receptor here comes from a woman between 40 and 50 years old in good health. Some clones in this sample may be carry-over from other donors' samples.

The chain has TRBV7-8 and TRBJ2-3, with D hard to call. The V and J ends lost 5 bases and 0 bases respectively, with 18 bases between them. Per the germline V gene, CDR1 is SGHVS and CDR2 is FQNEAQ. This CDR3 contains 17 residues. The CDR3 sequence: CASSPRRVRASTDTQYF. The CDR3 DNA follows: TGTGCCAGCAGCCCACGACGAGTTAGAGCCAGCACAGATACGCAGTATTTT.

The chain carries TRBV15 and TRBJ2-6; a weak D match, TRBD1 (6 bases). CDR1 is LNHNV, CDR2 YYDKDF, per germline (reference sequence). The CDR3 is 15 residues long. Trimming shortened V by 9 bases and J by 0 bases, and 12 bases separated the two germline ends. CDR3 loop: CATNPDSSGANVLTF. The CDR3, as DNA: TGTGCCACAAACCCGGACAGCTCTGGGGCCAACGTCCTGACTTTC. Full variable domain (missing parts from reference TRBV15 and TRBJ2-6): DAMVIQNPRYQVTQFGKPVTLSCSQTLNHNVMYWYQQKSSQAPKLLFHYYDKDFNNEADTPDNFQSRRPNTSFCFLDIRSPGLGDTAMYLCATNPDSSGANVLTFGAGSRLTVL.

The chain links TRBV30 to TRBJ2-7, with no clear D. This CDR3 has 13 residues. V was shortened by 2 bases and J by 1 base, with 9 bases between the two germline ends. The germline gives CDR1 GTSNPN, CDR2 SVGIG (reference sequence). In nucleotides, the CDR3 is TGTGCCTGGAGTATGGGTAGTTCCTACGAGCAGTACTTC. This encodes CAWSMGSSYEQYF.

V usage is TRBV10-3 and J usage is TRBJ2-5; TRBD1 or TRBD2 may be the D gene (6 bases each). The J call could be wrong; TRBJ2-7 is a better fit for the DNA end. The length of the CDR3 is 14 residues. Per the germline V gene, CDR1 is ENHRY and CDR2 is SYGVKD. The CDR3 loop reads CATFGGGYSYEQYF. CDR3 bases: TGTGCCACCTTCGGGGGCGGGTACTCCTACGAGCAGTACTTC.

The chain joins TRBV7-2 to TRBJ1-2, with 11 nucleotides matching TRBD1. The CDR3 contains 16 residues. V lost 0 bases to trimming and J lost 5 bases; unmatched junction nucleotides: 5. Germline CDR1 reads SGHTA; CDR2 reads FQGNSA. The chain's CDR3 is CASSLAQGQGGYGYTF. CDR3 DNA: TGTGCCAGCAGCTTAGCTCAGGGACAGGGGGGATATGGCTACACCTTC. Full variable domain (missing parts from reference TRBV7-2 and TRBJ1-2): GAGVSQSPSNKVTEKGKDVELRCDPISGHTALYWYRQSLGQGLEFLIYFQGNSAPDKSGLPSDRFSAERTGGSVSTLTIQRTQQEDSAVYLCASSLAQGQGGYGYTFGSGTRLTVV.

This clone has a single count. The rearrangement joins TRBV2 to TRBJ2-7; 9 bases match TRBD2. Germline-derived CDR1 and CDR2 are SNHLY and FYNNEI. J lost 6 bases, V lost 3 bases, and 9 bases had no gene match. This CDR3 region has 15 residues. CDR3 region: CASSEEGGRAIEQYF. The CDR3 nucleotides read TGTGCCAGCAGTGAGGAGGGCGGGAGGGCAATCGAGCAGTACTTC.

Concerning this clone itself: At one boundary the junction diverges from the germline segment, which might be a read error. The CDR3 loop is CASSLAGGHPYSEQFF. In nucleotides, the CDR3 is TGTGCCAGTAGCCTAGCGGGAGGACACCCCTACAGTGAGCAGTTCTTC. The rearrangement joins TRBV19 to TRBJ2-1; 11 nucleotides agree with TRBD2. Germline assignment: CDR1 LNHDA and CDR2 SQIVND (reference sequence). CDR3 length: 16 residues.

The genes are TRBV28 and TRBJ2-7; TRBD1 matches 10 bases. V trimming: 6 bases; J trimming: 4 bases; junction bases outside the gene matches: 12. The CDR3 length is 16 residues. Germline lookup yields CDR1 MDHEN and CDR2 SYDVKM. CDR3 coding DNA: TGTGCCAGCAGAAGATCCGGGACAGGGGTCTTATACGAGCAGTACTTC. Translation gives CASRRSGTGVLYEQYF.

V gene TRBV6-5 combines with J gene TRBJ2-7; unclear D gene. The V gene lost 6 bases and the J gene lost 4 bases, with 13 bases spanning the gap. The V gene's germline CDR1 is MNHEY and CDR2 SVGAGI. The CDR3 runs 13 residues. The CDR3 sequence: CASSPGSAYEQYF. In DNA form, the CDR3 reads TGTGCCAGCAGCCCCGGTTCGGCATACGAGCAGTACTTC.

The rearrangement links TRBV30 to TRBJ1-6; 9 positions agree with TRBD1. This CDR3 is built from 15 residues. Looked up from germline, CDR1 is GTSNPN and CDR2 is SVGIG (reference sequence). V lost 3 bases, J lost 10 bases, and 10 bases stayed unmatched. The CDR3 region is CAWRITGGAGSPLHF. CDR3 sequence (DNA): TGTGCCTGGAGGATTACAGGGGGCGCAGGGTCACCCCTCCACTTT.

This clone has only a few counts. The chain links TRBV6-5 to TRBJ1-5; maybe TRBD1 (5 bases). The CDR3 runs 13 residues. V was pared by 3 bases and J by 7 bases, with 10 bases between. In germline, CDR1 is MNHEY, CDR2 SVGAGI. Written as DNA, the CDR3 is TGTGCCAGCAGTTATGTTCGGGGCCAGCCCCAGCATTTT. It is translated as CASSYVRGQPQHF.

The gene calls are TRBV2 and TRBJ2-5; 10 positions match TRBD2. The CDR3 totals 13 residues. V was pared by 8 bases and J by 2 bases, with 2 bases of the junction left unmatched. Germline assignment: CDR1 SNHLY and CDR2 FYNNEI. The CDR3: CASRAGGQETQYF. Written as DNA, the CDR3 is TGTGCCAGCCGAGCGGGAGGGCAAGAGACCCAGTACTTC. The full variable domain, in which reference TRBV2 and TRBJ2-5 provide the parts outside the CDR3, is EPEVTQTPSHQVTQMGQEVILRCVPISNHLYFYWYRQILGQKVEFLVSFYNNEISEKSEIFDDQFSVERPDGSNFTLKIRSTKLEDSAMYFCASRAGGQETQYFGPGTRLLVL.

The CDR3: CASSQTDRAGGYGYTF. CDR3 DNA: TGCGCCAGCAGCCAGACGGACAGGGCGGGGGGCTATGGCTACACCTTC. The V call is TRBV4-3, the J call TRBJ1-2, with 8 bases aligning to TRBD1. The CDR3 loop spans 16 amino acids. V was pared by 3 bases and J by 4 bases, with 10 bases of the junction left unmatched. CDR1 is LGHNA, CDR2 YSLEER, per germline.

The chain is built from TRBV27 and TRBJ1-5; unclear D gene. The CDR3 runs to 12 residues. In germline, CDR1 is MNHEY, CDR2 SMNVEV (reference sequence). Trimming took 4 bases from V and 7 from J, leaving 8 bases between them. The CDR3 protein is CASSSPLQPQHF. The CDR3 DNA sequence: TGTGCCAGCAGTTCTCCTTTACAGCCCCAGCATTTT.

This clone was detected only once. V and J are TRBV5-1 and TRBJ2-5, with D possibly being TRBD2 (6 bases). The CDR3 runs 14 residues. Germline V gene lookup returns CDR1 SGHRS and CDR2 YFSETQ. V was pared by 4 bases and J by 2 bases, with 12 bases between. DNA for the CDR3: TGCGCCAGCAGCCCCGGGACTTCACAAGAGACCCAGTACTTC. It specifies CASSPGTSQETQYF.

The chain uses TRBV9 and TRBJ2-7, with 8 bases identical to TRBD2. The length of the CDR3 is 14 residues. J was trimmed by 5 bases and V by 1 base; bases with no gene match: 5. The germline V gene encodes CDR1 SGDLS and CDR2 YYNGEE. The CDR3 region is CASSVSGGLDEQYF. CDR3 bases: TGTGCCAGCAGCGTATCGGGAGGGCTTGACGAGCAGTACTTC.

This sequence joins TRBV5-6 and TRBJ2-7, with 7 bases aligning to TRBD1. CDR1 and CDR2 from the germline V gene are SGHDT and YYEEEE. The CDR3 has 15 residues. V was clipped by 4 bases and J by 3 bases; unmatched bases: 10. The CDR3 region is CASSDPTGRVYEQYF. The DNA of the CDR3 is TGTGCCAGCAGCGATCCGACAGGGAGAGTCTACGAGCAGTACTTC.

A word on this clone: At the DNA level, this CDR3 is encoded by other sequences in the same sample as well. The chain has TRBV5-1 and TRBJ2-7; 8 bases agree with TRBD2. This CDR3 region has 15 residues. Germline V CDR1 and CDR2: SGHRS, YFSETQ. With 0 bases clipped from V and 2 bases from J, the junction kept 4 bases outside the gene matches. The DNA for the CDR3 is TGCGCCAGCAGCTTGGGGCTAGCGGGTACCTACGAGCAGTACTTC. The encoded protein is CASSLGLAGTYEQYF.

This clone was observed once. The chain recombines TRBV7-2 with TRBJ1-4; D not resolved. Germline loops: CDR1 SGHTA, CDR2 FQGNSA. V shed 5 bases and J shed 7 bases, with 17 bases lying between them. The CDR3 loop spans 15 amino acids. CDR3 bases: TGTGCCAGCAGCCCCCGACAAGGAGTCGGTGAAAAACTGTTTTTT. Its translation is CASSPRQGVGEKLFF.

The J gene is TRBJ2-7, the V gene TRBV7-2; 8 bases map to TRBD2. Germline V gene data show CDR1 as SGHTA and CDR2 as FQGNSA. The V segment lost 5 bases and the J segment 6 bases; nucleotides outside the gene matches: 12. This CDR3 comprises 15 residues. CDR3 bases: TGTGCCAGCAGCCCGCCGGGACTAGAGGGCGGCGAGCAGTACTTC. Translating it yields CASSPPGLEGGEQYF.

The V gene is TRBV21-1, the J gene TRBJ1-1; the table gives TRBD1 as D, unverified against the DNA. TRBV21-1 is tagged as a pseudogene. The CDR3 has 17 residues. The CDR3: CASSNRDRVVMNTEAFF. Written as DNA, the CDR3 is TGTGCCAGCAGCAACCGGGACAGGGTGGTTATGAACACTGAAGCTTTCTTT.

This sequence joins TRBV28 and TRBJ2-3; a possible D gene is TRBD1 (5 bases). The ends were cut back, 7 bases at V and 0 bases at J, with 8 bases in the middle. This CDR3 is built from 13 residues. CDR1 and CDR2 (germline): MDHEN, SYDVKM. CDR3 loop: CASKQDSTDTQYF. CDR3 sequence (DNA): TGTGCCAGCAAACAGGATAGCACAGATACGCAGTATTTT. Using reference TRBV28 and TRBJ2-3 for the parts outside the CDR3, the full variable domain is DVKVTQSSRYLVKRTGEKVFLECVQDMDHENMFWYRQDPGLGLRLIYFSYDVKMKEKGDIPEGYSVSREKKERFSLILESASTNQTSMYLCASKQDSTDTQYFGPGTRLTVL.

This clone was detected ten times or more. The J gene is TRBJ2-1, the V gene TRBV5-8; unclear D gene. The CDR3 consists of 12 residues. Germline V CDR1 and CDR2: SGHTS, YDEGEE. Deletions cut 0 bases from V and 6 bases from J, with 4 bases between. The CDR3 loop is CASSLGGNEQFF. CDR3 sequence (DNA): TGTGCCAGCAGCTTGGGAGGCAATGAGCAGTTCTTC.

This chain joins TRBV18 and TRBJ2-7; D not certain. Germline loops: CDR1 KGHSH, CDR2 LQKENI. V lost 6 bases, J lost 0 bases, and 12 bases lay in between. This CDR3 is built from 14 residues. The CDR3 loop reads CASSAAWNSYEQYF. The CDR3 bases are TGTGCCAGCTCTGCGGCCTGGAACTCCTACGAGCAGTACTTC.

The J gene is TRBJ2-5, the V gene TRBV7-2, with D possibly being TRBD1 or TRBD2 (5 bases each). CDR1 and CDR2 from the germline V gene are SGHTA and FQGNSA. V was clipped by 5 bases and J by 10 bases, with 23 bases between them. The CDR3 is 15 amino acids. The CDR3 is CASSKEIWGSVIQYF. In DNA form, the CDR3 reads TGTGCCAGCAGCAAAGAGATCTGGGGGAGCGTGATCCAGTACTTC.

The chain employs TRBV29-1 and TRBJ1-5; D remains ambiguous. The CDR3 contains 13 residues. Germline V gene data show CDR1 as SQVTM and CDR2 as ANQGSEA. Trimming left V 7 bases short and J 2 bases short, with 12 bases between. In DNA form, the CDR3 reads TGCAGCGCCCAACTCGGGGGCAATCAGCCCCAGCATTTT. It encodes CSAQLGGNQPQHF. The full variable domain, its missing parts supplied by reference TRBV29-1 and TRBJ1-5, is SAVISQKPSRDICQRGTSLTIQCQVDSQVTMMFWYRQQPGQSLTLIATANQGSEATYESGFVIDKFPISRPNLTFSTLTVSNMSPEDSSIYLCSAQLGGNQPQHFGDGTRLSIL.

In the case of this clone: A far larger clone is one base from this, pointing to a likely read error. J is TRBJ2-3 and V is TRBV9; D gene ambiguous. Deletions cut 4 bases from V and 10 bases from J, with 13 bases between. The CDR3 consists of 12 residues. Germline CDR1 and CDR2: SGDLS and YYNGEE. CDR3 sequence (DNA): TGTGCCAGCAGCCTCCTACTGGATGCGCAGTATTTT. The encoded protein is CASSLLLDAQYF.

A single count supports this clone. The chain is built from TRBV19 and TRBJ1-5; tentative D call: TRBD1 (6 bases). V was pared by 5 bases and J by 6 bases, with 14 bases between. The CDR3 length is 14 residues. From germline, CDR1 is LNHDA and CDR2 SQIVND (reference sequence). The CDR3 here is CASSPGGRGQPQHF. The CDR3 DNA follows: TGTGCCAGTAGTCCCGGGGGGCGAGGTCAGCCCCAGCATTTT. Looking up the rest from reference TRBV19 and TRBJ1-5 gives the full variable domain: DGGITQSPKYLFRKEGQNVTLSCEQNLNHDAMYWYRQDPGQGLRLIYYSQIVNDFQKGDIAEGYSVSREKKESFPLTVTSAQKNPTAFYLCASSPGGRGQPQHFGDGTRLSIL.

This clone was seen only once. DNA for the CDR3: TGTGCCAGCACCCCCGGAGGTTTGGGACAGCACGAGCAGTACTTC. Its translation: CASTPGGLGQHEQYF. The chain is built from TRBV27 and TRBJ2-5, with 7 bases that match TRBD1. TRBJ2-7 matches the DNA end more closely, so the J call is doubtful. The germline V gene has CDR1 MNHEY and CDR2 SMNVEV (reference sequence). This CDR3 has 15 amino acids.